This T cell receptor (beta chain) was retrieved from a study of CD8 T cells in acute hepatitis C reinfection. Turning to this clone: What it recognizes is unknown.

Study-wide results and caveats: TRBV04 and TRBV06 were preferentially used in all groups, not explained by naive pool overrepresentation.

Time point given: naive CD8 control sorted from an acute-time-point sample. This table comes from immunoSEQ multiplex PCR, and its TCRdb copy is limited to in-frame clones, with some not included. This table has 30,000 to 45,000 clones, 75% to 90% appearing once. CDR3 length: 11 residues. Germline V gives CDR1 LNHNV, CDR2 YYDKDF (reference sequence). Between the trimmed V and J ends, which lost 5 bases and 7 bases, there was a span of 9 bases. What was sequenced was naive CD8+ T cells from PBMCs. V gene TRBV15 combines with J gene TRBJ2-7; D is unresolved. The source is a woman between 18 and 29 years old who spontaneously cleared hepatitis C infection. Written as DNA, the CDR3 is TGTGCCACCAGCGCTTTTGGTGAGCAGTACTTC. It specifies CATSAFGEQYF.